This T cell receptor beta chain is from a study of T cell responses to AZD1222 COVID-19 vaccine. Trimming pared 6 bases from V and 6 bases from J, leaving 22 bases between. Germline CDR1 and CDR2: SGDLS and YYNGEE. This CDR3 comprises 16 residues. For this clone: Its antigen is not known.

The repertoire was sequenced with immunoSEQ multiplex PCR; TCRdb's copy has only in-frame clones and lacks some. The table has 150,000 to 200,000 clones, 88% seen once. Study-wide points: Compared with day 0, the breadth and depth of the Spike-specific TCR repertoire rose significantly after two doses of AZD1222.

Here the sequenced sample was peripheral blood, taken 28 days after the second AZD1222 dose. J is TRBJ2-1 and V is TRBV9; TRBD1 or TRBD2 may be the D gene (5 bases each). The receptor comes from an adult who received the AZD1222 COVID-19 vaccine. Here the CDR3 reads CASTPRHGGGSNEQFF. The CDR3 coding sequence is TGTGCCAGCACCCCAAGACATGGGGGTGGGTCCAATGAGCAGTTCTTC.